This TCR beta chain was documented in a study of T cells in women clearing cervical HPV infection. This clone is medium-sized by frequency. The read ends 3 residues early relative to the CDR3; the germline J gene fills the gap. Clones were read by immunoSEQ multiplex PCR, and TCRdb kept only the in-frame ones, dropping some. The sample's table shows 29,000 or so clones. V was shortened by 3 bases and J by 1 base, with 10 bases between the two germline ends. Germline CDR1 reads KGHSH; CDR2 reads LQKENI. The CDR3 is 14 residues long. The chain has TRBV18 and TRBJ2-7; tentatively, D is TRBD1 (5 bases). The sample consisted of blood buffy coat. This TCR came from a woman between 18 and 69 years old with a cervical HPV16 infection that either progressed to CIN3+ or cleared (not recorded which). CDR3 bases read: TGTGCCAGCTCACCCCCGGACACTTCCTACGAG. Translating it yields CASSPPDTSYE. Given in full, the CDR3 is CASSPPDTSYEQYF.